This T cell receptor (beta chain) was sequenced during a study of CD8+ T cells in alopecia areata. Treatment indicated: oral pan-JAK inhibitor, 5-10 mg twice daily. This clone has just a few counts. Germline V lookup: CDR1 SEHNR, CDR2 FQNEAQ (reference sequence). Trimming took 5 bases from V and 0 from J, leaving 13 bases between them. The CDR3 loop spans 15 amino acids. cDNA prepared by RNA extraction and subsequent reverse transcription served as the template for sequencing. Libraries were prepared by immunoSEQ multiplex PCR; TCRdb keeps only in-frame clonotypes and omits some of them. The repertoire holds 110,000 to 150,000 clones, with nearly 55% as singletons.

The chain uses TRBV7-9 and TRBJ1-1; no definite D call. The origin of this receptor is a human donor with alopecia areata. Specimen: CD8+ T cells sorted from blood, collected at week 4, from a patient treated with tofacitinib. DNA of the CDR3: TGTGCCAGCAGCCCGAGGAGGTCCATGAACACTGAAGCTTTCTTT. Its translation is CASSPRRSMNTEAFF.